This T cell receptor beta chain was sequenced in a study of human T cells and chemical hapten exposure. Single cDNA molecules in the library carried unique molecular identifiers attached during preparation. TCRdb redid the calling of the RACE reads with MiXCR, one entry per CDR3 protein. The sample carries about 90,000 distinct CDR3 sequences, around 9.9% recorded once. The germline V gene has CDR1 MNHEY and CDR2 SMNVEV (reference sequence). The CDR3 contains 16 residues. V shed 7 bases and J shed 3 bases, with 16 bases lying between them. By its share, this clonotype is medium-sized. Time point given: patch test 3, about 24 weeks after DPC sensitization. As to treatment: therapeutic diphenylcyclopropenone sensitization with weekly scalp DPC.

Sequenced material: whole blood, taken in connection with sensitization to the hapten diphenylcyclopropenone (DPC). This chain joins TRBV27 and TRBJ2-6; D could derive from TRBD1 or TRBD2 (7 bases each). This receptor was identified in a woman in her twenties or thirties with alopecia areata. Some clones in this sample may be carry-over from other donors' samples. The CDR3 loop is CASTPGGADGANVLTF. The CDR3 bases are TGTGCCAGCACCCCAGGGGGGGCGGATGGGGCCAACGTCCTGACTTTC.